This entry concerns a single T cell receptor (beta chain). Antigen: not known. The PCR used 60 Vbeta and 13 Jbeta primers. Produced via immunoSEQ multiplex PCR; TCRdb's table is partial and in-frame only. The top ten clones hold approximately 3% of a sample with around 91,000 clones, approximately 64% of them seen once. Trimming stripped 5 bases from V and 3 bases from J, with 15 bases between. CDR3 length equals 14 residues. The germline V gene encodes CDR1 SGHDT and CDR2 YYEEEE. The data belong to a study of cytomegalovirus exposure and HLA in healthy donors. Study-wide findings and caveats: An analysis done earlier found most TCR beta V segments productive about 87% or about 30% of the time. An observed cluster of highly shared sequence variants was recorded as a likely sequencing artifact. Donors belonging to an Asian-associated ancestry cluster reportedly showed fewer N-insertions in productive TCRs than the roughly 680-donor mean, according to what a later analysis found.

The material sequenced was PBMCs. The V gene is TRBV5-6, the J gene TRBJ2-7; a weak D match, TRBD1 (6 bases). The TCR was taken from a man aged 55 to 69 in good health and CMV-seronegative. The CDR3 DNA follows: TGTGCCAGCAGTTTTCCGGGACAAATCTACGAGCAGTACTTC. Residues: CASSFPGQIYEQYF. The full variable domain, in which reference TRBV5-6 and TRBJ2-7 provide the parts outside the CDR3, is DAGVTQSPTHLIKTRGQQVTLRCSPKSGHDTVSWYQQALGQGPQFIFQYYEEEERQRGNFPDRFSGHQFPNYSSELNVNALLLGDSALYLCASSFPGQIYEQYFGPGTRLTVT.